This T cell receptor (beta chain) was profiled in a study of circulating tumor DNA in untreated peripheral T-cell lymphoma listed by TCRdb under 2021. Broader findings and caveats from the paper: Tumor-specific clonotypes were identified in 76% of patients, from about nine tenths of baseline tissues and about 68% of baseline serum samples.

The CDR3 measures 15 amino acids from cysteine to phenylalanine. Left in the record is the CDR3 DNA by itself, 45 bases read in frame from the first base. V and J lose 6 bases and 6 bases, and a span of 18 bases separates them. Note on this clone: Its antigen remains undetermined. Base qualities were left out, and no much larger clone turns up one base away.

Preparation of the library involved the immunoSEQ multiplex PCR assay. Drawn from immuneACCESS, this table holds only the in-frame rearrangements with V and J called that TCRdb kept. Clones are partly lost; checked studies trace under half to an unresolved V gene and leave the rest unexplained. For this sample there are roughly 8,600 clones; roughly 85% appear just once. Roughly 1.9% of the sample is taken by the ten largest. Tumor-specific TCR clonotypes were identified by sequencing baseline tumor tissue collected before treatment. To monitor patients with peripheral T-cell lymphoma who were getting frontline treatment on a trial, the study applied next-generation sequencing to T-cell receptor sequences.

Sequenced input: tumor tissue. The sequence is built from TRBV23-1 and TRBJ1-5; tentative D gene TRBD1, with 5 bases matching. TRBV23-1 is reported as an ORF; its role is uncertain. The TCR originated in a human donor with peripheral T-cell lymphoma. The CDR3 here reads CASSQDGGRGQPQHF. The nucleotide sequence reads as follows: TGCGCCAGCAGCCAAGATGGGGGACGGGGTCAGCCCCAGCATTTT.